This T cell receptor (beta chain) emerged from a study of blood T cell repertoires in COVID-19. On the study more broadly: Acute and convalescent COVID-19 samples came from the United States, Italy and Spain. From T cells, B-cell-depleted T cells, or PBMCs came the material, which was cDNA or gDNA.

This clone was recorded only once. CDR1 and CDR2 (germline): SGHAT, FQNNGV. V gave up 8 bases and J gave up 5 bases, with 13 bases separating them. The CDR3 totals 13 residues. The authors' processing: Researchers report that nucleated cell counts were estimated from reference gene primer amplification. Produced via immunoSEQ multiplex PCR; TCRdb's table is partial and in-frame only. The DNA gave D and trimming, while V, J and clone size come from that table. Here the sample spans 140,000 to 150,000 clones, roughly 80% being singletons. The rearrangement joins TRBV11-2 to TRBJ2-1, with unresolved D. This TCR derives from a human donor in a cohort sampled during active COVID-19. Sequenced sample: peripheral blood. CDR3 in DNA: TGTGCCAGCCTCACAGTGGATAACAATGAGCAGTTCTTC. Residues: CASLTVDNNEQFF.